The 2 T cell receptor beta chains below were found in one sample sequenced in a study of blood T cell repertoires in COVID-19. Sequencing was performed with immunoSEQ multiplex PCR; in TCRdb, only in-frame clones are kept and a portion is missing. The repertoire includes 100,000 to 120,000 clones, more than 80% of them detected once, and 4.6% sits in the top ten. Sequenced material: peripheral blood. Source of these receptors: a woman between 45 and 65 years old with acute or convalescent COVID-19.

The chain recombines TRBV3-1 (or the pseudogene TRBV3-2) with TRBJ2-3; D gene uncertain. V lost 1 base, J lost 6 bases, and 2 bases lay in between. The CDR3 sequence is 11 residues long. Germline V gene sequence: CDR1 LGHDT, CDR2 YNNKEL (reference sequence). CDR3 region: CASSQADTQYF. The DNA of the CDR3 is TGTGCCAGCAGCCAAGCGGATACGCAGTATTTT.

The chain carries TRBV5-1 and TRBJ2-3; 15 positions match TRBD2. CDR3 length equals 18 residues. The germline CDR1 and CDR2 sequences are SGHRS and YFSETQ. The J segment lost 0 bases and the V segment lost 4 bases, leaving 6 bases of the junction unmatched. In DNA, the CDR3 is TGCGCCAGCAGCCAGGGGACTAGCGGGGGGTTTAGCACAGATACGCAGTATTTT. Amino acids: CASSQGTSGGFSTDTQYF. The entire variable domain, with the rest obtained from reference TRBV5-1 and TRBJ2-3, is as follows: KAGVTQTPRYLIKTRGQQVTLSCSPISGHRSVSWYQQTPGQGLQFLFEYFSETQRNKGNFPGRFSGRQFSNSRSEMNVSTLELGDSALYLCASSQGTSGGFSTDTQYFGPGTRLTVL.